The entry below describes one T cell receptor beta chain. V lost 5 bases, J lost 4 bases, and 8 bases lay in between. CDR1 is SGHTA, CDR2 FQGNSA, per germline. The length of the CDR3 is 12 residues. The entry originates in a study of follicular helper T cells after annual influenza vaccination. Profiled with immunoSEQ multiplex PCR; TCRdb holds only in-frame clones, not every one. The table has fewer than 1,500 clones, around 80% seen once. Time point noted: 2015-2016 season, 7 days after influenza vaccination. The source is an adult who received the influenza vaccine. Source: CXCR5+ CD38+ circulating T follicular helper cells from blood, taken 7 days after influenza vaccination. Subset indicated: circulating Tfh, non-naive CD4+CXCR5+PD-1+ (ICOS+CD38+ or ICOS-CD38-). The rearrangement uses TRBV7-2 and TRBJ1-2, with D tentatively TRBD1 (5 bases). For the CDR3, the DNA is TGTGCCAGCAGCCCGGGGGGCTATGGCTACACCTTC. This codes for CASSPGGYGYTF.